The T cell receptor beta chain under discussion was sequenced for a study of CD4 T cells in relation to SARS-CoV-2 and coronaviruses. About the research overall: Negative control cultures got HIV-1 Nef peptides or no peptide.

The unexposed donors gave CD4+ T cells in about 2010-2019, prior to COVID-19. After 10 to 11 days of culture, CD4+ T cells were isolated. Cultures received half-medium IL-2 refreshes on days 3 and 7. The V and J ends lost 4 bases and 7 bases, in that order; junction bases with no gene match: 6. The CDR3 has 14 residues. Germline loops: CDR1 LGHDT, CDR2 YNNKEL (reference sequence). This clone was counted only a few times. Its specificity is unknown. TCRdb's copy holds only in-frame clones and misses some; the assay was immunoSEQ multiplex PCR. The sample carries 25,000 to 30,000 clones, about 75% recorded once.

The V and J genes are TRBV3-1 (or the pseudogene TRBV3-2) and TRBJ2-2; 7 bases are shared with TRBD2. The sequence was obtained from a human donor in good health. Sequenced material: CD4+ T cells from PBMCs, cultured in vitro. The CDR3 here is CASSPRDYGGELFF. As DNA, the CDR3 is TGTGCCAGCAGCCCCCGGGACTACGGCGGGGAGCTGTTTTTT.